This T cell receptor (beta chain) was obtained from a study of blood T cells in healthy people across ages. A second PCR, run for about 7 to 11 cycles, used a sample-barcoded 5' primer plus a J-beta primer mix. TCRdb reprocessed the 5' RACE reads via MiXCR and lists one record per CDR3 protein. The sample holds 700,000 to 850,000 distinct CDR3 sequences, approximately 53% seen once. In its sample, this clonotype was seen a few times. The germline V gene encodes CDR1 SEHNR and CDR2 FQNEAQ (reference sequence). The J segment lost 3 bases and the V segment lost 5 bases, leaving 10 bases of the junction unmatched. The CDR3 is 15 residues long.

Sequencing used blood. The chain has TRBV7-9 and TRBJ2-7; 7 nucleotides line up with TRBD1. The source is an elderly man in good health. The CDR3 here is CASSPRQGRDYEQYF. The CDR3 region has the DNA TGTGCCAGCAGCCCACGACAGGGTCGCGACTACGAGCAGTACTTC.